The clone carrying this T cell receptor beta chain showed up just once. TCRdb reanalysed the 5' RACE reads using MiXCR and keeps one entry per CDR3 protein. Among about 1.7 million distinct CDR3 sequences listed, more than 30% were seen once. The data were obtained in a study of identical twins. Germline V lookup: CDR1 SGHTA, CDR2 FQGNSA. V dropped 3 bases and J dropped 2; count of bases not matched to a gene: 7. CDR3 length: 16 residues. The chain links TRBV7-2 to TRBJ1-2; TRBD1 matches 9 bases. The receptor was derived from a newborn girl in good health. The sequenced sample was cord blood. The CDR3 protein is CASSFDAGTGNYGYTF. CDR3 coding DNA: TGTGCCAGCAGCTTCGATGCCGGGACAGGGAACTATGGCTACACCTTC.